The entry below describes one T cell receptor (beta chain). This clone has a handful of counts. Its antigen specificity is not known. No much larger clone exists at a distance of one base, and base qualities are not known. The immunoSEQ Assay, a bias-controlled multiplex PCR, was used to amplify TCRbeta CDR3 regions from genomic DNA. From the authors' description of their analysis: Within the assay, amplification of reference gene primers was used to estimate how many nucleated cells each sample contained. To quantify the absolute abundance of each unique TCRbeta CDR3 rearrangement, sequence reads were collapsed and filtered. Productive Simpson clonality was computed per sample as the square root of Simpson's diversity index over productive rearrangements. TCRdb took this table from immuneACCESS and kept in-frame rearrangements with V and J called. Such tables lack part of the clones; where checked against another copy, unresolved V genes explain under half of the gap, and the rest is unexplained. From that table come the V and J calls and clone size; the DNA was used to work out D and trimming. The sample yields around 30,000 clones; 86% were counted once. The ten top clones hold around 5% of the sample.

Collaborating institutions collected whole blood in K2EDTA tubes following their own protocols. For TCRbeta analysis, collaborators shipped samples as frozen whole blood, isolated PBMCs, or DNA extracted from either of those sample types. The sample belongs to a study of blood T cell repertoires in COVID-19 (dated by TCRdb to the early 2020s). Regarding the study in general: Samples from collaborators originated in the United States, Italy and Spain and spanned both the acute and convalescent phases of COVID-19. The material from the prospective study consisted of cDNA or gDNA derived from T cells, B-cell-depleted T cells, or PBMCs. Sample metadata almost always included a de-identified subject ID, COVID-19 status, age in years and sex. The repertoires were made available in a free public database intended to serve as a resource for research on the immune response to SARS-CoV-2. Deeply sampled blood TCRbeta repertoires from subjects exposed to, actively infected with, or recovered from COVID-19 were included in the dataset. Samples were obtained from the ongoing ImmuneRACE study (first 160 participants) and from about 1,300 subjects provided by 6 global collaborators. Where available, HLA class I and class II types were obtained from metadata supplied by the sample provider rather than from assay-based typing. Results and caveats for the whole study, not just this receptor: How much clinical and demographic metadata was included differed by source and by participant, and the metadata was provided uncurated.

Reading from cysteine to phenylalanine, the CDR3 counts 15 amino acids. The only DNA kept is the CDR3, 45 bases in frame from the first base. CDR1 LNHDA and CDR2 SQIVND were looked up in the germline V gene (reference sequence). V is cut back by 5 bases and J by 2 bases, with 4 bases in the junction unmatched. Sequenced material: peripheral blood. The chain is encoded by TRBV19 joined to TRBJ2-3; 10 of the junction bases match TRBD2. This sequence was found in a woman aged 80 or older with active or convalescent COVID-19. The CDR3 loop reads CASSASGRATDTQYF. The sequenced DNA: TGTGCCAGTAGTGCAAGCGGGAGGGCCACAGATACGCAGTATTTT.